These 15 T cell receptor beta chains came from one sample sequenced in a study of cytomegalovirus exposure and HLA in healthy donors. It was with 60 Vbeta and 13 Jbeta primers that the PCR ran. Here immunoSEQ multiplex PCR was the method, and the copy in TCRdb shows in-frame clones only, minus some. Here the sample spans 250,000 to 350,000 clones, about nine tenths being singletons. Material for sequencing was PBMCs. The receptors shown here come from a man aged 40-49 years in good health and CMV-seropositive.

This chain joins TRBV7-2 and TRBJ1-1; 7 positions match TRBD1. The CDR3 length is 15 residues. Germline assignment: CDR1 SGHTA and CDR2 FQGNSA. V lost 3 bases, J lost 0 bases, and 4 bases stayed unmatched. CDR3 bases: TGTGCCAGCAGCTTCCAGACAGGGCTGAACACTGAAGCTTTCTTT. This sequence encodes CASSFQTGLNTEAFF.

This chain joins TRBV4-1 and TRBJ2-1; 8 bases agree with TRBD2. Per germline, CDR1 MGHRA and CDR2 YSYEKL. The J segment lost 5 bases and the V segment lost 3 bases, leaving 6 bases of the junction unmatched. The length of the CDR3 is 15 residues. The chain's CDR3 is CASSHIAGLDNEQFF. The CDR3 nucleotides are TGCGCCAGCAGCCATATAGCGGGATTAGACAATGAGCAGTTCTTC.

CDR3 sequence: CAWSTMGATFSYNSPLHF. The CDR3, as DNA: TGTGCCTGGAGTACGATGGGGGCAACGTTCTCCTATAATTCACCCCTCCACTTT. The V gene is TRBV30, the J gene TRBJ1-6, with D maybe TRBD1 (6 bases). Germline CDR1 reads GTSNPN; CDR2 reads SVGIG (reference sequence). The CDR3 has 18 amino acids. Trimming removed 2 bases at V and 0 bases at J, with 17 bases between.

The chain employs TRBV7-6 and TRBJ2-7; 10 positions match TRBD2. The CDR3 is 17 residues long. Germline CDR1 reads SGHVS; CDR2 reads FNYEAQ. Trimming cost V 3 bases and J 0 bases; bases outside gene matches: 8. CDR3 nucleotide sequence: TGTGCCAGCAGCTTTGGGGACCTAGCGGGAGTCTCCTACGAGCAGTACTTC. This sequence encodes CASSFGDLAGVSYEQYF.

J is TRBJ2-7 and V is TRBV15, with TRBD1 matching over 7 bases. The CDR3 has 14 residues. V lost 4 bases to trimming and J lost 2 bases; unmatched junction nucleotides: 5. The germline V gene has CDR1 LNHNV and CDR2 YYDKDF (reference sequence). CDR3 loop: CATSMGQLTYEQYF. For the CDR3, the DNA is TGTGCCACCAGCATGGGACAGTTAACCTACGAGCAGTACTTC. The variable domain in full, completed from reference TRBV15 and TRBJ2-7, reads DAMVIQNPRYQVTQFGKPVTLSCSQTLNHNVMYWYQQKSSQAPKLLFHYYDKDFNNEADTPDNFQSRRPNTSFCFLDIRSPGLGDTAMYLCATSMGQLTYEQYFGPGTRLTVT.

V gene TRBV7-9 combines with J gene TRBJ2-7, with 7 bases identical to TRBD2. CDR3 size: 15 residues. The germline gives CDR1 SEHNR, CDR2 FQNEAQ (reference sequence). Trimming at V came to 5 bases and at J to 4 bases, leaving 11 bases not matched to a gene. In DNA form, the CDR3 reads TGTGCCAGCAGCAACTCCGTGTCAGCGGGGTACGAGCAGTACTTC. Protein product: CASSNSVSAGYEQYF.

J is TRBJ2-1 and V is TRBV27; 8 bases fit TRBD2. J gave up 9 bases and V 3 bases, and 4 bases lay outside the gene matches. CDR3 length: 13 residues. Per the germline V gene, CDR1 is MNHEY and CDR2 is SMNVEV (reference sequence). For the CDR3, the DNA is TGTGCCAGCAGTTTCGCGGGAGGCGCTGAGCAGTTCTTC. Translation gives CASSFAGGAEQFF.

This rearrangement joins TRBV7-2 to TRBJ2-3, with D possibly TRBD1 on 5 matching bases. The CDR3 is 14 amino acids. Germline assignment: CDR1 SGHTA and CDR2 FQGNSA. Trimming cost V 6 bases and J 6 bases, with 16 bases left between them. The CDR3 spells CASRLAGIRDTQYF. In DNA form, the CDR3 reads TGTGCCAGCAGGTTGGCAGGGATAAGGGATACGCAGTATTTT.

This chain connects TRBV18 to TRBJ2-2, with 7 bases aligning to TRBD1. Germline V gene lookup returns CDR1 KGHSH and CDR2 LQKENI. CDR3 length: 14 residues. The V gene end was trimmed by 5 bases and the J gene end by 3 bases; junction bases not matched to a gene: 3. In DNA, the CDR3 is TGTGCCAGCTCAGGGACAGTAGACACCGGGGAGCTGTTTTTT. Protein sequence: CASSGTVDTGELFF.

The chain links TRBV6-5 to TRBJ2-1, with TRBD2 identical over 8 bases. Germline V gene sequence: CDR1 MNHEY, CDR2 SVGAGI. The CDR3 contains 16 residues. V dropped 4 bases and J dropped 4; count of bases not matched to a gene: 9. As DNA, the CDR3 is TGTGCCAGCAGTTCCCCGGGACTAGTCGCGTACAATGAGCAGTTCTTC. Its protein product is CASSSPGLVAYNEQFF.

The chain links TRBV7-9 to TRBJ2-7; 7 bases are a match to TRBD1. The CDR3 runs to 13 residues. V lost 1 base and J lost 6; bases outside the gene matches: 3. The germline V gene has CDR1 SEHNR and CDR2 FQNEAQ (reference sequence). CDR3 nucleotides: TGTGCCAGCAGCTTAGACAGGGGCGCCGAGCAGTACTTC. Its protein is CASSLDRGAEQYF.

V is TRBV6-6 and J is TRBJ1-2; D not resolved. The CDR3 sequence is 13 residues long. V shed 2 bases and J shed 3 bases, with 7 bases lying between them. The V gene's germline CDR1 is MNHNY and CDR2 SVGAGI (reference sequence). The CDR3 DNA reads TGTGCCAGCAGTTACGAGGGAGACTATGGCTACACCTTC. It yields the protein CASSYEGDYGYTF.

The CDR3 coding sequence is TGTGCCAGTAGTAGGAGGGACAGGCAAGGGACTGAAGCTTTCTTT. Encoded protein: CASSRRDRQGTEAFF. The genes are TRBV19 and TRBJ1-1, with 8 bases that match TRBD1. Looked up from germline, CDR1 is LNHDA and CDR2 is SQIVND (reference sequence). The trim removed 4 bases at V and 5 bases at J, leaving 9 bases unmatched. This CDR3 has 15 residues.

This chain connects TRBV19 to TRBJ2-7, with a weak D call TRBD1 (6 bases). The CDR3 length is 13 residues. The V end was cut by 3 bases, the J end by 3 bases, with 9 bases between. Germline V gene sequence: CDR1 LNHDA, CDR2 SQIVND (reference sequence). The CDR3 is CASSIYRDYEQYF. CDR3 in DNA: TGTGCCAGTAGTATTTACAGGGACTACGAGCAGTACTTC.

This clone was counted a single time. The chain carries TRBV15 and TRBJ2-3; TRBD2 matches 14 bases. The germline V gene encodes CDR1 LNHNV and CDR2 YYDKDF (reference sequence). The ends lost 3 bases at V and 5 bases at J; junction bases unmatched: 4. This CDR3 region has 16 residues. The CDR3, as DNA: TGTGCCACCAGCAGGGGACTAGCGGGAGTGGTAGATACGCAGTATTTT. Protein: CATSRGLAGVVDTQYF.